This T cell receptor (beta chain) stems from a study of T cell changes during pregnancy in multiple sclerosis. Germline V gives CDR1 MGHRA, CDR2 YSYEKL. The CDR3 totals 15 residues. The ends lost 4 bases at V and 6 bases at J; junction bases unmatched: 10. Some clones are missing from TCRdb's copy, which holds only in-frame ones; the method was immunoSEQ multiplex PCR. Of more than 65,000 clones in the sample, 91% were seen once. This clone was found a few times. This sequence was found in a female donor with multiple sclerosis, enrolled in a pregnancy study. Material: peripheral blood, obtained in the first trimester of pregnancy. The chain joins TRBV4-1 to TRBJ1-1, with TRBD1 identical over 8 bases. In DNA, the CDR3 is TGCGCCAGCAGCCTAGCATCCACAGGGGGTGCTGAAGCTTTCTTT. Protein: CASSLASTGGAEAFF.